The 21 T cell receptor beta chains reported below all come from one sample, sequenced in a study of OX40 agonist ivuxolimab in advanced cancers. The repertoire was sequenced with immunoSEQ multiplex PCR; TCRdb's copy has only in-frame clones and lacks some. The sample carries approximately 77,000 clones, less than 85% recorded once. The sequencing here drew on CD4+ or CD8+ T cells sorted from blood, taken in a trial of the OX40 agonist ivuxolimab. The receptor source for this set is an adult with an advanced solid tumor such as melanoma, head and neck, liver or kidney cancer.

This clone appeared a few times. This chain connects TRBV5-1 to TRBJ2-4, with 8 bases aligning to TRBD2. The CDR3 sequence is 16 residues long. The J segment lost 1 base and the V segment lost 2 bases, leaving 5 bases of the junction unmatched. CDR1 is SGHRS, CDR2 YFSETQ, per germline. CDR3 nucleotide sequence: TGCGCCAGCAGCTTCCCGGGAGGGACGGCCAAAAACATTCAGTACTTC. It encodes CASSFPGGTAKNIQYF. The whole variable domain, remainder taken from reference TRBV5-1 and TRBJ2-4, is KAGVTQTPRYLIKTRGQQVTLSCSPISGHRSVSWYQQTPGQGLQFLFEYFSETQRNKGNFPGRFSGRQFSNSRSEMNVSTLELGDSALYLCASSFPGGTAKNIQYFGAGTRLSVL.

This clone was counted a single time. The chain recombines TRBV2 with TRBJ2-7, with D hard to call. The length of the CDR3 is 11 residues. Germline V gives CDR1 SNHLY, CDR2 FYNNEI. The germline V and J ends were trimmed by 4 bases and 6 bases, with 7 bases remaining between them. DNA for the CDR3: TGTGCCAGCAGTGTATATCTCGAGCAGTACTTC. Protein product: CASSVYLEQYF.

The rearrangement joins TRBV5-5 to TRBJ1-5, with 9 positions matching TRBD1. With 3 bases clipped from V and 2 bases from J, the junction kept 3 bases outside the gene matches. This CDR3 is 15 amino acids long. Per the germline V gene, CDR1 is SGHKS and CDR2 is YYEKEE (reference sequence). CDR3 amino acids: CASSWGQGGNQPQHF. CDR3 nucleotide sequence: TGTGCCAGCAGCTGGGGACAGGGAGGCAATCAGCCCCAGCATTTT.

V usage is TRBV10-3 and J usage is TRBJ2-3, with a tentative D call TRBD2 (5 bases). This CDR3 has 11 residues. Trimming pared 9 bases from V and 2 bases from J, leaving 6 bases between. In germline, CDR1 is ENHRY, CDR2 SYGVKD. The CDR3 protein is CAIAVTDTQYF. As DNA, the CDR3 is TGTGCCATAGCGGTCACAGATACGCAGTATTTT.

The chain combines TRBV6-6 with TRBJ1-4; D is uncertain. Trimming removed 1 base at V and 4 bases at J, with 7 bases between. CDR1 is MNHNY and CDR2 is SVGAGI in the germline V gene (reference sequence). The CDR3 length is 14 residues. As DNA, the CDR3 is TGTGCCAGCAGTTACTATATAAGTAATGAAAAACTGTTTTTT. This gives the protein CASSYYISNEKLFF.

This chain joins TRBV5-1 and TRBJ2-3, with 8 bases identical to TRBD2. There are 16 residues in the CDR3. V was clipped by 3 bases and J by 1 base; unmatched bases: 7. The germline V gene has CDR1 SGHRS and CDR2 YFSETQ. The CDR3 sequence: CASSWGFSGGTDTQYF. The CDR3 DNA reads TGCGCCAGCAGCTGGGGGTTTAGCGGGGGCACAGATACGCAGTATTTT.

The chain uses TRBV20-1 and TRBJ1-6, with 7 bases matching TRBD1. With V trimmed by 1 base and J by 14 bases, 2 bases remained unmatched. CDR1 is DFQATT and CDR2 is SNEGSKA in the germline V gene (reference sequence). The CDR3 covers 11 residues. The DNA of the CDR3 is TGCAGTGCTAGAGGGGACAGCTCCCTCCACTTT. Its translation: CSARGDSSLHF.

Here the CDR3 reads CASSRKPGLNSPLHF. Here the CDR3 DNA reads TGTGCCAGCAGCCGGAAGCCGGGACTCAATTCACCCCTCCACTTT. The chain combines TRBV6-5 with TRBJ1-6; possible D gene TRBD1, 5 bases. The V end was cut by 6 bases, the J end by 7 bases, with 16 bases between. Germline lookup yields CDR1 MNHEY and CDR2 SVGAGI. The CDR3 covers 15 residues.

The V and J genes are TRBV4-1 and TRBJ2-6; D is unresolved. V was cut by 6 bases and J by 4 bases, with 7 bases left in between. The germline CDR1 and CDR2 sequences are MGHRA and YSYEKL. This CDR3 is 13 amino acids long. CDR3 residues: CASRSGGANVLTF. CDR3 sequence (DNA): TGCGCCAGCAGGAGTGGAGGGGCCAACGTCCTGACTTTC.

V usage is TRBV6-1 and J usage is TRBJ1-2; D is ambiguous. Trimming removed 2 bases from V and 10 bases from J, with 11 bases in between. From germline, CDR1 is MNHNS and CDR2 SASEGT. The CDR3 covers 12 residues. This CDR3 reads CASSETLDVYTF. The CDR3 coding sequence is TGTGCCAGCAGTGAAACTCTGGATGTCTACACCTTC.

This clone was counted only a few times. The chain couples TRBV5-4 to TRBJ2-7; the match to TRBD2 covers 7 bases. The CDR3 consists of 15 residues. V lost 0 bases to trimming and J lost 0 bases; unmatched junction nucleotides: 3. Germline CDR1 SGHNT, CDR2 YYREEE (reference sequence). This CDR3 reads CASSLGGRSSYEQYF. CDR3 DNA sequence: TGTGCCAGCAGCTTGGGCGGGAGAAGCTCCTACGAGCAGTACTTC.

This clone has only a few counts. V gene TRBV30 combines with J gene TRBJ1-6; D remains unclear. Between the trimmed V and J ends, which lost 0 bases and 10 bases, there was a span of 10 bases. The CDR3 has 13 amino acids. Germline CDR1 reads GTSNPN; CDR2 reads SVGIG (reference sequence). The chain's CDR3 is CAWSVGSGSPLHF. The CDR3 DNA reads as TGTGCCTGGAGTGTAGGGAGTGGGTCACCCCTCCACTTT.

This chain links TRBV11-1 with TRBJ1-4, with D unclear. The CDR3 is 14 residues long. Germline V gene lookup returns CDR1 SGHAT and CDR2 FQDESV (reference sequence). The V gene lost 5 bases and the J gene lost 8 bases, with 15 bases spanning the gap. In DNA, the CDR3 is TGTGCCAGCAGCCCTGGACCGTGGGGAGAAAAACTGTTTTTT. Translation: CASSPGPWGEKLFF.

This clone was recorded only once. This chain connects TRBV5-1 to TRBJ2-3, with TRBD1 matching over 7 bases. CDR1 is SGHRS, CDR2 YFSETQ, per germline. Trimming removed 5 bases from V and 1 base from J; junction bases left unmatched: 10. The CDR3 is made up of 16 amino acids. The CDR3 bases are TGCGCCAGCAGTCTTGACAGGGCAGCAGGCACAGATACGCAGTATTTT. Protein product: CASSLDRAAGTDTQYF.

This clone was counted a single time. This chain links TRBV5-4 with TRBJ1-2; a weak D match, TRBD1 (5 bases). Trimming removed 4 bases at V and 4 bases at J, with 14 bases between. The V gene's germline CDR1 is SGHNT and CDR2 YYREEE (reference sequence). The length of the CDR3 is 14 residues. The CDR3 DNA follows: TGTGCCAGCAGCAGATGGGGGGTCGGCTATGGCTACACCTTC. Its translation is CASSRWGVGYGYTF.

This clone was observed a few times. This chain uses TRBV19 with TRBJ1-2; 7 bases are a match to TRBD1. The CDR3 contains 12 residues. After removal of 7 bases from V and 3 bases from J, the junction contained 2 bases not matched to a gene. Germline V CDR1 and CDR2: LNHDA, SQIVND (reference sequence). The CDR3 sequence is CASKGTDYGYTF. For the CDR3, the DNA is TGTGCCAGTAAGGGGACAGACTATGGCTACACCTTC.

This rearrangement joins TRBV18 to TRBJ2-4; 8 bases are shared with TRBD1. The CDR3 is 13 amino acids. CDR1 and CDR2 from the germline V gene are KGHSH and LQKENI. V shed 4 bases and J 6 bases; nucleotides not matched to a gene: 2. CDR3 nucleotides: TGTGCCAGCTCACTTGGACAGGGAAACATTCAGTACTTC. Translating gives CASSLGQGNIQYF.

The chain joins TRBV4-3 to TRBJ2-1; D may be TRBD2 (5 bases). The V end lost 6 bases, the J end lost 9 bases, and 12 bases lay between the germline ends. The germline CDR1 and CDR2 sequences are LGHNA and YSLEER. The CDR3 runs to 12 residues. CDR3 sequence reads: CASRAYSGEQFF. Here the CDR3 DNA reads TGCGCCAGCAGGGCCTACAGCGGTGAGCAGTTCTTC.

CDR3 bases: TGTGCCAGCAGCCCATCGACAGGGGCCTTCTACGAGCAGTACTTC. This encodes CASSPSTGAFYEQYF. The V gene is TRBV5-5, the J gene TRBJ2-7; 8 nucleotides agree with TRBD1. The CDR3 sequence is 15 residues long. Germline V lookup: CDR1 SGHKS, CDR2 YYEKEE (reference sequence). Unmatched junction bases numbered 9, after V lost 4 bases and J lost 3 bases.

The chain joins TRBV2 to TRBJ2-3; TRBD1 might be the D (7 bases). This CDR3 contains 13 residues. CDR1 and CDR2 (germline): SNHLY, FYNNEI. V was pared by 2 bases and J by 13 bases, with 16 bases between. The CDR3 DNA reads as TGTGCCAGCAGTGAAAATATGGAGGGGGCAAAGTATTTT. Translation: CASSENMEGAKYF.

The CDR3 sequence: CASSELGRDRYF. The CDR3 nucleotides are TGTGCCAGCAGTGAACTGGGTCGGGATCGGTACTTC. The V gene is TRBV6-1, the J gene TRBJ2-7, with D perhaps matching TRBD2 (5 bases). With 2 bases removed from V and 12 bases from J, the gap between germline ends came to 14 bases. Germline assignment: CDR1 MNHNS and CDR2 SASEGT. This CDR3 has 12 amino acids.